The 13 T cell receptor beta chains below come from one sample, sequenced in a study of T-cell reconstitution after alpha-beta-depleted transplantation in children. Unique molecular identifiers featured in how the TCRbeta library was prepared. Using its own MiXCR run on the PCR reads, TCRdb lists one record per CDR3 protein. Seen here are over 400,000 distinct CDR3 sequences, around 12% observed once, and the top ten hold around 6%. Specimen: PBMCs from the stem cell graft donor, collected from the stem cell graft. The receptors originated from a human donor who donated a stem cell graft to a child with combined immunodeficiency.

This clonotype was seen at least ten times. The chain combines TRBV28 with TRBJ1-3; a possible D gene is TRBD1 (6 bases). The CDR3 length is 16 residues. The V end lost 7 bases, the J end lost 0 bases, and 16 bases lay between the germline ends. Germline V gene data show CDR1 as MDHEN and CDR2 as SYDVKM. Written as DNA, the CDR3 is TGTGCCAGCACCTCCGACAGGATGTTCTCTGGAAACACCATATATTTT. Translation gives CASTSDRMFSGNTIYF.

This clonotype has a count of ten or more. The genes are TRBV7-2 and TRBJ2-3; D is ambiguous. V lost 1 base, J lost 5 bases, and 7 bases lay in between. Germline CDR1 and CDR2: SGHTA and FQGNSA. The CDR3 runs 13 residues. The CDR3 sequence: CASSLGVQDTQYF. The CDR3 coding sequence is TGTGCCAGCAGCTTAGGAGTCCAAGATACGCAGTATTTT.

This chain links TRBV28 with TRBJ2-2, with D tentatively TRBD1 or TRBD2 (5 bases each). V was cut by 5 bases and J by 3 bases, with 13 bases left in between. Looked up from germline, CDR1 is MDHEN and CDR2 is SYDVKM. The length of the CDR3 is 15 residues. DNA for the CDR3: TGTGCCAGCAGTGCCACGGGGCGGTACACCGGGGAGCTGTTTTTT. Its translation: CASSATGRYTGELFF. Combining the CDR3 with reference TRBV28 and TRBJ2-2 gives the whole variable domain DVKVTQSSRYLVKRTGEKVFLECVQDMDHENMFWYRQDPGLGLRLIYFSYDVKMKEKGDIPEGYSVSREKKERFSLILESASTNQTSMYLCASSATGRYTGELFFGEGSRLTVL.

This rearrangement joins TRBV12-3 or TRBV12-4 to TRBJ1-1; TRBD1 matches 7 bases. The CDR3 sequence is 14 residues long. Unmatched junction bases numbered 8, after V lost 5 bases and J lost 5 bases. The CDR3 sequence: CASSGPDRVTEAFF. The CDR3 DNA reads TGTGCCAGCAGTGGACCAGACAGGGTTACTGAAGCTTTCTTT.

This clonotype occurred a few times. The V and J genes are TRBV11-3 and TRBJ2-1; 16 bases align to TRBD2. Unmatched junction bases numbered 11, after V lost 1 base and J lost 2 bases. Germline CDR1 SGHNT, CDR2 YENEEA. The CDR3 has 21 residues. Written as DNA, the CDR3 is TGTGCCAGCAGCTTAGGGGGGCAGCCGGGACTAGCGGGGGGGCCCTACAATGAGCAGTTCTTC. Its protein is CASSLGGQPGLAGGPYNEQFF.

The V and J genes are TRBV20-1 and TRBJ2-3; 9 bases align to TRBD1. V shed 6 bases, J shed 4 bases, and the junction held 5 bases outside the gene matches. Germline loops: CDR1 DFQATT, CDR2 SNEGSKA (reference sequence). There are 13 residues in the CDR3. CDR3 loop: CSANGQGSDTQYF. The CDR3 nucleotides are TGCAGTGCAAACGGACAGGGGTCAGATACGCAGTATTTT.

The V gene is TRBV18, the J gene TRBJ1-1; 8 bases fit TRBD1. This CDR3 region has 15 residues. V gave up 2 bases and J gave up 1 base; unmatched junction bases: 3. In germline, CDR1 is KGHSH, CDR2 LQKENI. CDR3 amino acids: CASSPNQGANTEAFF. The DNA of the CDR3 is TGTGCCAGCTCACCAAATCAGGGGGCGAACACTGAAGCTTTCTTT.

V is TRBV12-3 or TRBV12-4 and J is TRBJ1-2; 7 bases align to TRBD1. Germline trimming cut 5 bases from V and 4 bases from J; bases unmatched to any gene: 7. The CDR3 covers 14 residues. CDR3 in amino acids: CASSVTGTAYGYTF. In DNA, the CDR3 is TGTGCCAGCAGTGTAACCGGGACAGCCTATGGCTACACCTTC.

This chain uses TRBV20-1 with TRBJ2-7; D is unclear. V was trimmed by 3 bases and J by 4 bases, leaving 4 bases between them. The CDR3 extends over 10 amino acids. Germline V lookup: CDR1 DFQATT, CDR2 SNEGSKA (reference sequence). The CDR3 nucleotides are TGCAGTGCTAGTCTGTACGAGCAGTACTTC. Protein sequence: CSASLYEQYF.

The V call is TRBV5-1, the J call TRBJ2-1; D is perhaps TRBD1 (6 bases). V lost 4 bases and J lost 9, with 20 bases in between. CDR1 SGHRS and CDR2 YFSETQ come from the germline V gene. The CDR3 covers 15 residues. For the CDR3, the DNA is TGCGCCAGCAGCGGGACAATAACCCCCGGAAGTGAGCAGTTCTTC. Translating gives CASSGTITPGSEQFF.

This clonotype was found many times. The chain uses TRBV5-1 and TRBJ2-1; D gene unclear. This CDR3 has 14 residues. Trimming shortened V by 2 bases and J by 4 bases, and 10 bases separated the two germline ends. Germline assignment: CDR1 SGHRS and CDR2 YFSETQ. The CDR3 loop reads CASSLAALYNEQFF. CDR3 nucleotide sequence: TGCGCCAGCAGCTTAGCAGCTTTATACAATGAGCAGTTCTTC.

There are a few counts of this clonotype. This CDR3 is CASGLLGAIDEQFF. DNA for the CDR3: TGTGCCAGCGGGTTGCTAGGGGCGATCGATGAGCAGTTCTTC. The rearrangement links TRBV3-1 to TRBJ2-1; tentatively, D is TRBD1 (5 bases). The CDR3 is 14 residues long. Trimming removed 8 bases at V and 8 bases at J, with 19 bases between. From germline, CDR1 is LGHDT and CDR2 YNNKEL (reference sequence).

This clonotype was recorded a few times. The V and J genes are TRBV9 and TRBJ2-7; perhaps TRBD2 as D (6 bases). In germline, CDR1 is SGDLS, CDR2 YYNGEE. V gave up 0 bases and J gave up 5 bases, with 12 bases separating them. The CDR3 spans 14 residues. CDR3 in DNA: TGTGCCAGCAGCGTAGACGGGAGTTACGACGAGCAGTACTTC. The encoded protein is CASSVDGSYDEQYF.